The 29 T cell receptor beta chains in this list originate from one sample, sequenced in a study of CD8 T cells in Susac syndrome (dated by TCRdb to about 2019). The method was the immunoSEQ multiplex PCR assay. RNA was extracted using the RNeasy kit, and roughly 0.5 to 1 ug of the RNA was reverse transcribed with random hexamers. Using fastp trimming at Q25 and MiXCR clonotype assembly, TCRdb reanalyzed the public sequencing data and kept in-frame beta chains. Each entry is one CDR3 protein sequence, shown with its most common DNA and genes. A total of around 95,000 distinct CDR3 sequences appear in this sample, 95% of them only once. The ten biggest clones cover 0.3% to 0.35% of the sample. The specimen was CD8+ T cells from PBMCs. These receptors all stem from a human donor with Susac syndrome.

The chain combines TRBV25-1 with TRBJ2-2, with a weak D call TRBD1 (5 bases). The length of the CDR3 is 17 residues. The germline CDR1 and CDR2 sequences are MGHDK and SYGVNS. The V end was cut by 3 bases, the J end by 5 bases, with 19 bases between. This CDR3 is CASSDPTGSLRTGELFF. Written as DNA, the CDR3 is TGTGCCAGCAGTGATCCTACAGGCAGCTTAAGGACCGGGGAGCTGTTTTTT.

The chain employs TRBV11-1 and TRBJ2-7, with no clear D. Germline CDR1 and CDR2: SGHAT and FQDESV (reference sequence). This CDR3 is 12 amino acids long. V lost 7 bases to trimming and J lost 5 bases, with 12 bases between them. For the CDR3, the DNA is TGTGCCAGCACCACGACTGGCGACGAGCAGTACTTC. Its protein product is CASTTTGDEQYF.

The genes are TRBV6-2 or TRBV6-3 and TRBJ2-7; D uncertain. V shed 5 bases and J shed 6 bases, with 8 bases lying between them. Germline V gene data show CDR1 as MNHEY and CDR2 as SVGEGT. The CDR3 contains 11 residues. CDR3: CASSKTVEQYF. CDR3 bases: TGTGCCAGCAGTAAGACGGTCGAGCAGTACTTC.

The chain employs TRBV20-1 and TRBJ2-1; weak D call: TRBD1 (5 bases). CDR3 length equals 14 residues. Germline loops: CDR1 DFQATT, CDR2 SNEGSKA (reference sequence). V gave up 6 bases and J gave up 0 bases, with 12 bases separating them. CDR3 DNA sequence: TGCAGTGCCCAAGGGGCCAGCTCCTACAATGAGCAGTTCTTC. Translated: CSAQGASSYNEQFF.

The chain uses TRBV15 and TRBJ2-3; the D gene is possibly TRBD2 (5 bases). Looked up from germline, CDR1 is LNHNV and CDR2 is YYDKDF (reference sequence). This CDR3 region has 15 residues. V was clipped by 4 bases and J by 0 bases, with 11 bases between them. This chain's CDR3 is CATSNSGSSTDTQYF. CDR3 nucleotides: TGTGCCACCAGCAACAGCGGATCTAGCACAGATACGCAGTATTTT. Filled out from reference TRBV15 and TRBJ2-3, the complete variable domain reads DAMVIQNPRYQVTQFGKPVTLSCSQTLNHNVMYWYQQKSSQAPKLLFHYYDKDFNNEADTPDNFQSRRPNTSFCFLDIRSPGLGDTAMYLCATSNSGSSTDTQYFGPGTRLTVL.

V gene TRBV12-3 or TRBV12-4 combines with J gene TRBJ2-6; no definite D call. V lost 6 bases to trimming and J lost 4 bases, with 10 bases between them. The CDR3 length is 14 residues. Here the CDR3 reads CASRPARGANVLTF. For the CDR3, the DNA is TGTGCCAGCAGGCCAGCGAGGGGGGCCAACGTCCTGACTTTC.

CDR3 in amino acids: CSASVVRGRVRQPQHF. The CDR3, as DNA: TGCAGTGCTAGTGTGGTCAGGGGAAGGGTAAGGCAGCCCCAGCATTTT. The chain carries TRBV20-1 and TRBJ1-5, with D perhaps TRBD1 (6 bases). CDR1 and CDR2 (germline): DFQATT, SNEGSKA (reference sequence). The V end lost 3 bases, the J end lost 7 bases, and 22 bases lay between the germline ends. This CDR3 has 16 residues.

The V and J genes are TRBV24-1 and TRBJ2-1; TRBD2 aligns across 7 bases. This CDR3 is 17 amino acids long. Germline V gives CDR1 KGHDR, CDR2 SFDVKD. The V segment lost 3 bases and the J segment 0 bases; nucleotides outside the gene matches: 7. DNA for the CDR3: TGTGCCACCAGTGATCCGGGAGGCGCGAGCTCCTACAATGAGCAGTTCTTC. This gives the protein CATSDPGGASSYNEQFF.

The rearrangement uses TRBV20-1 and TRBJ2-4; maybe TRBD2 (6 bases). CDR3 length: 15 residues. Germline assignment: CDR1 DFQATT and CDR2 SNEGSKA (reference sequence). V was trimmed by 1 base and J by 0 bases, leaving 10 bases between them. In nucleotides, the CDR3 is TGCAGTGCTAGAGCCCGGGAGCTAGCCAAAAACATTCAGTACTTC. Translation gives CSARARELAKNIQYF.

The J gene is TRBJ2-3, the V gene TRBV7-9; 7 bases fit TRBD2. Germline CDR1 is SEHNR and CDR2 is FQNEAQ (reference sequence). With V trimmed by 6 bases and J by 5 bases, 11 bases remained unmatched. The CDR3 sequence is 15 residues long. CDR3 sequence reads: CASRDAGRAKDTQYF. In DNA, the CDR3 is TGTGCCAGCAGGGACGCTGGGAGGGCCAAAGATACGCAGTATTTT.

The J gene is TRBJ2-5, the V gene TRBV19; D is unclear. The CDR3 runs to 13 residues. The germline gives CDR1 LNHDA, CDR2 SQIVND (reference sequence). V was shortened by 3 bases and J by 1 base, with 6 bases between the two germline ends. The CDR3 bases are TGTGCCAGTAGTATCCTGATCCAAGAGACCCAGTACTTC. Encoded protein: CASSILIQETQYF. The variable domain in full, with the rest retrieved from reference TRBV19 and TRBJ2-5, is DGGITQSPKYLFRKEGQNVTLSCEQNLNHDAMYWYRQDPGQGLRLIYYSQIVNDFQKGDIAEGYSVSREKKESFPLTVTSAQKNPTAFYLCASSILIQETQYFGPGTRLLVL.

The CDR3 nucleotides read TGTGCCAGCAGCGCGCTGGGGAACACCGGGGAGCTGTTTTTT. Protein product: CASSALGNTGELFF. The chain links TRBV5-4 to TRBJ2-2, with unresolved D. Germline V gene sequence: CDR1 SGHNT, CDR2 YYREEE (reference sequence). This CDR3 is 14 amino acids long. The V end was cut by 4 bases, the J end by 1 base, with 8 bases between. Full variable domain (rest looked up from reference TRBV5-4 and TRBJ2-2): ETGVTQSPTHLIKTRGQQVTLRCSSQSGHNTVSWYQQALGQGPQFIFQYYREEENGRGNFPPRFSGLQFPNYSSELNVNALELDDSALYLCASSALGNTGELFFGEGSRLTVL.

In its sample, this clonotype was seen once. The chain uses TRBV2 and TRBJ2-2, with D possibly called TRBD1 or TRBD2 (6 bases each). The CDR3 runs 16 residues. V was cut by 4 bases and J by 3 bases, with 15 bases left in between. Germline V CDR1 and CDR2: SNHLY, FYNNEI. The CDR3 sequence is CASSGPVGGDTGELFF. The CDR3 bases are TGTGCCAGCAGTGGGCCCGTGGGGGGCGACACCGGGGAGCTGTTTTTT.

The V call is TRBV4-1, the J call TRBJ1-4, with D perhaps TRBD1 (6 bases). The CDR3 runs to 12 residues. Germline values: CDR1 MGHRA, CDR2 YSYEKL. Trimming stripped 8 bases from V and 7 bases from J, with 11 bases between. The CDR3 loop is CASGGPGEKLFF. The CDR3 nucleotides read TGCGCCAGCGGGGGGCCCGGTGAAAAACTGTTTTTT.

This clonotype was detected only once. The chain carries TRBV29-1 and TRBJ2-1; no definite D call. The CDR3 length is 11 residues. CDR1 and CDR2 from the germline V gene are SQVTM and ANQGSEA. Trimming stripped 2 bases from V and 7 bases from J, with 6 bases between. The CDR3 reads CSVEQVNEQFF. In DNA form, the CDR3 reads TGCAGCGTTGAACAAGTAAATGAGCAGTTCTTC.

The CDR3 sequence is CSVEITANTGELFF. CDR3 in DNA: TGCAGCGTTGAGATAACCGCGAACACCGGGGAGCTGTTTTTT. The V and J genes are TRBV29-1 and TRBJ2-2; D unclear. The V end was cut by 3 bases, the J end by 0 bases, with 8 bases between. Germline-derived CDR1 and CDR2 are SQVTM and ANQGSEA. The CDR3 extends over 14 amino acids.

The chain uses TRBV12-3 or TRBV12-4 and TRBJ2-1; tentatively, D is TRBD2 (6 bases). The CDR3 extends over 14 amino acids. Trimming shortened V by 11 bases and J by 0 bases, and 14 bases separated the two germline ends. The CDR3 bases are TGTGCCGTGGGGACTCGGAGCTCCTACAATGAGCAGTTCTTC. Translated: CAVGTRSSYNEQFF.

The chain is built from TRBV29-1 and TRBJ1-1; D remains ambiguous. V was trimmed by 6 bases and J by 6 bases, leaving 11 bases between them. This CDR3 comprises 11 residues. In germline, CDR1 is SQVTM, CDR2 ANQGSEA. The CDR3 region has the DNA TGCAGCGTCTCGAGCGGTGCTGAAGCTTTCTTT. Amino acid sequence: CSVSSGAEAFF.

The V call is TRBV11-2, the J call TRBJ2-7, with 8 nucleotides matching TRBD1. Germline CDR1 is SGHAT and CDR2 is FQNNGV. Trimming cost V 6 bases and J 4 bases; bases outside gene matches: 8. The CDR3 contains 14 residues. CDR3 DNA sequence: TGTGCCAGCAGACTCACGGACAGGGATTACGAGCAGTACTTC. It specifies CASRLTDRDYEQYF.

The chain recombines TRBV4-1 with TRBJ2-3; D ambiguous. The CDR3 runs 14 residues. V lost 0 bases and J 2 bases, leaving 6 bases between the germline ends. CDR1 MGHRA and CDR2 YSYEKL come from the germline V gene. CDR3 coding DNA: TGCGCCAGCAGCCAAGATAGGCCCACAGATACGCAGTATTTT. Amino acid sequence: CASSQDRPTDTQYF.

This chain uses TRBV15 with TRBJ2-2; no clear D. CDR1 and CDR2 (germline): LNHNV, YYDKDF (reference sequence). Trimming took off 7 bases at V and 4 bases at J, with 4 bases between the two ends. The CDR3 has 11 amino acids. The CDR3 region is CATTGTGELFF. The CDR3 nucleotides are TGTGCCACCACGGGCACCGGGGAGCTGTTTTTT.

This sequence joins TRBV5-4 and TRBJ1-6; D uncertain. Trimming removed 2 bases from V and 9 bases from J, with 12 bases in between. Germline V gene lookup returns CDR1 SGHNT and CDR2 YYREEE (reference sequence). The CDR3 covers 14 residues. CDR3 amino acids: CASSLRDRTSPLHF. CDR3 bases: TGTGCCAGCAGCTTAAGGGATCGGACTTCACCCCTCCACTTT.

This chain joins TRBV6-4 and TRBJ2-1, with 8 positions matching TRBD2. Per germline, CDR1 MRHNA and CDR2 SNTAGT. The CDR3 consists of 15 residues. V shed 4 bases and J 3 bases; nucleotides not matched to a gene: 5. CDR3 nucleotide sequence: TGTGCCAGCAGTGCCGAAGCGGGGGACTACAATGAGCAGTTCTTC. Protein: CASSAEAGDYNEQFF.

The chain carries TRBV28 and TRBJ2-5, with D perhaps assigned TRBD1 or TRBD2 (5 bases each). Germline V gene lookup returns CDR1 MDHEN and CDR2 SYDVKM. The V end lost 3 bases, the J end lost 8 bases, and 10 bases lay between the germline ends. The CDR3 loop spans 12 amino acids. Here the CDR3 reads CASSLGTGTQYF. CDR3 DNA sequence: TGTGCCAGCAGTTTGGGGACCGGCACCCAGTACTTC.

This rearrangement joins TRBV28 to TRBJ2-7; D uncertain. Between the trimmed V and J ends, which lost 2 bases and 6 bases, there was a span of 2 bases. Germline V lookup: CDR1 MDHEN, CDR2 SYDVKM. The CDR3 has 10 amino acids. CDR3 in DNA: TGTGCCAGCAGTTTAACCGAGCAGTACTTC. This translates into CASSLTEQYF.

This clonotype was observed a single time. The chain couples TRBV15 to TRBJ2-7, with 14 bases matching TRBD2. V gave up 6 bases and J gave up 7 bases; unmatched junction bases: 8. The CDR3 length is 15 residues. Germline V lookup: CDR1 LNHNV, CDR2 YYDKDF (reference sequence). The CDR3 bases are TGTGCCACCAGTAACAGGACTAGCGGGAGGTCGGAGCAGTACTTC. This translates into CATSNRTSGRSEQYF.

The chain links TRBV12-3 or TRBV12-4 to TRBJ1-1, with D possibly TRBD1 on 5 matching bases. The germline V and J ends were trimmed by 6 bases and 0 bases, with 14 bases remaining between them. The CDR3 runs 15 residues. The CDR3 spells CASRNPGLMNTEAFF. DNA of the CDR3: TGTGCCAGCAGAAACCCGGGACTTATGAACACTGAAGCTTTCTTT.

V gene TRBV29-1 combines with J gene TRBJ2-7, with 8 bases aligning to TRBD1. CDR1 and CDR2 from the germline V gene are SQVTM and ANQGSEA. V trimming: 7 bases; J trimming: 6 bases; junction bases outside the gene matches: 11. The CDR3 has 13 residues. CDR3 sequence reads: CSALSQGAGEQYF. Here the CDR3 DNA reads TGCAGCGCCCTGTCCCAGGGGGCGGGCGAGCAGTACTTC.

This sequence joins TRBV4-1 and TRBJ2-7; D might be TRBD2 (5 bases). The CDR3 loop spans 17 amino acids. Trimming removed 0 bases from V and 5 bases from J, with 20 bases in between. Per germline, CDR1 MGHRA and CDR2 YSYEKL. In DNA, the CDR3 is TGCGCCAGCAGCCAAGATCGGGGTAGGGAGAAGTGGAACGAGCAGTACTTC. This codes for CASSQDRGREKWNEQYF.